Below, one T cell receptor beta chain is given with its context. Other DNA sequences in the sample encode the same CDR3. J gave up 4 bases and V 4 bases, and 4 bases lay outside the gene matches. This CDR3 has 13 residues. Germline loops: CDR1 GTSNPN, CDR2 SVGIG (reference sequence). The method was immunoSEQ multiplex PCR; TCRdb's version includes in-frame clones alone and lacks a portion of them. The sample carries about 2.4 million clones, around nine tenths recorded once. The data were taken from a study of shared clonotypes between healthy human individuals. Sequenced: naive CD4+ T cells sorted from blood. Subset indicated: CD45RA+ positively selected. This sequence was found in a man aged 18 to 30 in good health. The rearrangement joins TRBV30 to TRBJ2-7; TRBD1 matches 10 bases. This chain's CDR3 is CAWTGDRGYEQYF. The CDR3 DNA follows: TGTGCCTGGACCGGGGACAGGGGATACGAGCAGTACTTC.